The 5 T cell receptor beta chains below were found in one sample sequenced in a study of read filtering for tumor transcriptome and immune sequencing. Molecular barcoded adaptors covering alpha/delta and beta/gamma chains were used on roughly 400 ng RNA. TCRdb independently ran MiXCR on the reads; one entry per CDR3 protein. The sample records approximately 25,000 distinct CDR3 sequences, around an eighth being singletons. Sequencing was done on a sample of a population of CD138-negative cells sorted from bone marrow. The receptor set was obtained from a donor aged 40 or older with multiple myeloma.

This clonotype was seen repeatedly, ten times or more. The V and J genes are TRBV20-1 and TRBJ2-7; 10 bases are shared with TRBD2. The CDR3 extends over 17 amino acids. The germline V gene encodes CDR1 DFQATT and CDR2 SNEGSKA (reference sequence). V shed 6 bases and J 2 bases; nucleotides not matched to a gene: 16. CDR3 sequence: CSASPTLGLAEPYEQYF. The CDR3, as DNA: TGCAGTGCGAGCCCCACACTAGGACTAGCGGAACCCTACGAGCAGTACTTC.

At least ten counts were recorded for this clonotype. This rearrangement joins TRBV4-1 to TRBJ2-5; weak D call: TRBD2 (5 bases). Germline V gives CDR1 MGHRA, CDR2 YSYEKL. The V gene lost 1 base and the J gene lost 4 bases, with 13 bases spanning the gap. CDR3 length: 15 amino acids. The CDR3 DNA is TGCGCCAGCAGCCAAGTGTTGGGGAGTTTAGAGACCCAGTACTTC. Its translation is CASSQVLGSLETQYF.

This clonotype was counted at least ten times. The chain has TRBV27 and TRBJ1-2, with 8 bases that match TRBD1. Germline V gives CDR1 MNHEY, CDR2 SMNVEV (reference sequence). V lost 6 bases, J lost 4 bases, and 4 bases stayed unmatched. The CDR3 length is 13 residues. The CDR3 sequence is CASRRTGGYGYTF. DNA of the CDR3: TGTGCCAGCAGGCGAACAGGGGGCTATGGCTACACCTTC.

Worth noting for this clonotype: A read error may account for a junction end that differs from germline. The chain has TRBV28 and TRBJ1-4; TRBD1 might be the D (5 bases). The CDR3 has 16 amino acids. Germline V CDR1 and CDR2: MDHEN, SYDVKM. The CDR3 sequence: CASSTRVGTGNGKLFF. The CDR3 coding sequence is TGTGCCAGCAGTACCCGCGTTGGGACCGGTAATGGAAAACTGTTTTTT.

This clonotype was counted many times. The V and J genes are TRBV7-9 and TRBJ1-1; tentatively, D is TRBD1 (6 bases). The germline CDR1 and CDR2 sequences are SEHNR and FQNEAQ (reference sequence). This CDR3 is built from 13 residues. V was cut by 7 bases and J by 5 bases, with 14 bases left in between. CDR3 residues: CASTQGGGTEAFF. CDR3 DNA: TGTGCCAGCACCCAAGGGGGGGGAACTGAAGCTTTCTTT.